This entry lists 19 T cell receptor beta chains sequenced from one sample in a study of OX40 agonist ivuxolimab in advanced cancers. The protocol was immunoSEQ multiplex PCR, while the TCRdb copy is restricted to in-frame clones and leaves out a portion. The sample has about 62,000 clones, roughly 80% seen once. The sequencing used CD4+ or CD8+ T cells sorted from blood, collected in a trial of the OX40 agonist ivuxolimab. Receptors were obtained from an adult with an advanced solid tumor such as melanoma, head and neck, liver or kidney cancer.

The chain recombines TRBV10-3 with TRBJ2-3; 12 positions match TRBD2. This CDR3 is built from 18 residues. The V and J ends lost 0 bases and 2 bases, in that order; junction bases with no gene match: 6. Germline V gene sequence: CDR1 ENHRY, CDR2 SYGVKD. CDR3 nucleotides: TGTGCCATCAGTGAGTCGGCGACTAGCGGGGGAGACACAGATACGCAGTATTTT. It yields the protein CAISESATSGGDTDTQYF.

V usage is TRBV19 and J usage is TRBJ1-4; possibly TRBD1 for D (6 bases). The V end was cut by 6 bases, the J end by 4 bases, with 15 bases between. Germline CDR1 LNHDA, CDR2 SQIVND (reference sequence). The CDR3 covers 15 residues. The CDR3 DNA sequence: TGTGCCAGTAGGATAAACAGGGACCGTAATGAAAAACTGTTTTTT. Its translation is CASRINRDRNEKLFF.

This chain uses TRBV7-2 with TRBJ1-4, with D perhaps matching TRBD1 (6 bases). This CDR3 has 14 residues. V lost 6 bases and J lost 12, with 20 bases in between. Germline values: CDR1 SGHTA, CDR2 FQGNSA. In nucleotides, the CDR3 is TGTGCCAGCAGACAAGATACAGGGTCCCCGCAACTGTTTTTT. Protein: CASRQDTGSPQLFF. Variable domain in full (rest from reference TRBV7-2 and TRBJ1-4): GAGVSQSPSNKVTEKGKDVELRCDPISGHTALYWYRQSLGQGLEFLIYFQGNSAPDKSGLPSDRFSAERTGGSVSTLTIQRTQQEDSAVYLCASRQDTGSPQLFFGSGTQLSVL.

The genes are TRBV28 and TRBJ2-7; 9 nucleotides align to TRBD1. V lost 4 bases, J lost 0 bases, and 7 bases stayed unmatched. The V gene's germline CDR1 is MDHEN and CDR2 SYDVKM. The CDR3 is 16 amino acids. The CDR3: CASSSQGAVGSYEQYF. The CDR3 bases are TGTGCCAGCAGTTCACAGGGGGCCGTCGGCTCCTACGAGCAGTACTTC.

The gene calls are TRBV28 and TRBJ2-1, with TRBD1 matching over 12 bases. Germline CDR1 is MDHEN and CDR2 is SYDVKM. V was clipped by 6 bases and J by 6 bases; unmatched bases: 6. The CDR3 has 15 amino acids. The CDR3 loop reads CASRAGTGGSNEQFF. The DNA of the CDR3 is TGTGCCAGCAGAGCCGGGACAGGGGGCTCCAATGAGCAGTTCTTC.

The V call is TRBV19, the J call TRBJ2-5, with D tentatively TRBD2 (5 bases). CDR3 length equals 13 residues. Trimming took 1 base from V and 4 from J, leaving 7 bases between them. CDR1 and CDR2 (germline): LNHDA, SQIVND (reference sequence). CDR3 region: CASSIAGRETQYF. The CDR3 DNA follows: TGTGCCAGTAGTATAGCGGGAAGAGAGACCCAGTACTTC.

CDR3 nucleotides: TGTGCCATCAGTGACCCGGCAGAGGGCGGGTCCTACAATGAGCAGTTCTTC. Its translation is CAISDPAEGGSYNEQFF. The chain uses TRBV10-3 and TRBJ2-1; D perhaps matches TRBD2 (5 bases). The CDR3 loop spans 17 amino acids. Trimming pared 3 bases from V and 1 base from J, leaving 16 bases between. Germline-derived CDR1 and CDR2 are ENHRY and SYGVKD.

The chain is built from TRBV30 and TRBJ1-5, with 10 positions matching TRBD1. With V trimmed by 2 bases and J by 4 bases, 8 bases remained unmatched. This CDR3 spans 16 amino acids. Germline V gene data show CDR1 as GTSNPN and CDR2 as SVGIG (reference sequence). CDR3 in amino acids: CAWSNKGQGENQPQHF. The CDR3 DNA sequence: TGTGCCTGGAGTAATAAAGGACAGGGGGAGAATCAGCCCCAGCATTTT.

V is TRBV9 and J is TRBJ2-1, with a possible D match to TRBD2 (6 bases). The CDR3 is made up of 16 amino acids. V lost 0 bases and J 1 base, leaving 11 bases between the germline ends. CDR1 is SGDLS, CDR2 YYNGEE, per germline. CDR3 DNA: TGTGCCAGCAGCGTAGAACTGGCGGGGTCCTACAATGAGCAGTTCTTC. Translating it yields CASSVELAGSYNEQFF.

This chain links TRBV19 with TRBJ1-1; unclear D gene. CDR3 length: 13 amino acids. V gave up 3 bases and J gave up 0 bases, with 5 bases separating them. CDR1 and CDR2 (germline): LNHDA, SQIVND (reference sequence). DNA of the CDR3: TGTGCCAGTAGTATGCAGTTGAACACTGAAGCTTTCTTT. Its protein product is CASSMQLNTEAFF. Full variable domain (missing parts from reference TRBV19 and TRBJ1-1): DGGITQSPKYLFRKEGQNVTLSCEQNLNHDAMYWYRQDPGQGLRLIYYSQIVNDFQKGDIAEGYSVSREKKESFPLTVTSAQKNPTAFYLCASSMQLNTEAFFGQGTRLTVV.

The chain couples TRBV6-4 to TRBJ1-6; D gene uncertain. The CDR3 runs 20 residues. The germline gives CDR1 MRHNA, CDR2 SNTAGT. V was cut by 6 bases and J by 1 base, with 25 bases left in between. The CDR3 coding sequence is TGTGCCAGCAGCTCACCAAATAAGGACGGGTCACTATCCTATAATTCACCCCTCCACTTT. It encodes CASSSPNKDGSLSYNSPLHF.

The genes are TRBV2 and TRBJ2-1; D ambiguous. V lost 8 bases, J lost 8 bases, and 4 bases lay in between. CDR1 is SNHLY, CDR2 FYNNEI, per germline. This CDR3 spans 9 amino acids. The CDR3 region has the DNA TGTGCCAGCCAAGATGAGCAGTTCTTC. Protein: CASQDEQFF. The full variable domain, completed using reference TRBV2 and TRBJ2-1, is EPEVTQTPSHQVTQMGQEVILRCVPISNHLYFYWYRQILGQKVEFLVSFYNNEISEKSEIFDDQFSVERPDGSNFTLKIRSTKLEDSAMYFCASQDEQFFGPGTRLTVL.

The chain uses TRBV19 and TRBJ1-5; D is unclear. V lost 10 bases and J lost 4, with 2 bases in between. Looked up from germline, CDR1 is LNHDA and CDR2 is SQIVND (reference sequence). There are 9 residues in the CDR3. The CDR3 protein is CATNQPQHF. The DNA of the CDR3 is TGTGCCACAAATCAGCCCCAGCATTTT.

This chain links TRBV30 with TRBJ1-5, with D maybe TRBD1 (6 bases). Germline assignment: CDR1 GTSNPN and CDR2 SVGIG (reference sequence). The CDR3 runs to 15 residues. The V gene lost 0 bases and the J gene lost 1 base, with 10 bases spanning the gap. CDR3 protein: CAWSVGGRSNQPQHF. The CDR3 DNA reads as TGTGCCTGGAGTGTAGGGGGTAGAAGCAATCAGCCCCAGCATTTT.

The rearrangement uses TRBV7-3 and TRBJ2-1, with 7 bases that match TRBD1. The V segment lost 4 bases and the J segment 0 bases; nucleotides outside the gene matches: 3. There are 15 residues in the CDR3. Per germline, CDR1 SGHTA and CDR2 FQGTGA. The CDR3 here is CASSSDRVSYNEQFF. CDR3 nucleotides: TGTGCCAGCAGCTCCGACAGGGTCTCCTACAATGAGCAGTTCTTC.

Here the CDR3 DNA reads TGTGCCAGCAGCAGAGGAGGGGCGAACACCGGGGAGCTGTTTTTT. It codes for CASSRGGANTGELFF. The V call is TRBV4-2, the J call TRBJ2-2; tentatively, D is TRBD2 (6 bases). The CDR3 runs to 15 residues. CDR1 and CDR2 (germline): LGHNA, YNFKEQ. V lost 5 bases to trimming and J lost 0 bases, with 10 bases between them.

The chain couples TRBV2 to TRBJ2-1; D unresolved. Germline values: CDR1 SNHLY, CDR2 FYNNEI. V dropped 8 bases and J dropped 12 bases, with 14 bases sitting between them. The CDR3 loop spans 11 amino acids. This CDR3 is CASAMSLGQFF. The CDR3 bases are TGTGCCAGCGCCATGTCCCTCGGGCAGTTCTTC. Full variable domain (remainder filled in from reference TRBV2 and TRBJ2-1): EPEVTQTPSHQVTQMGQEVILRCVPISNHLYFYWYRQILGQKVEFLVSFYNNEISEKSEIFDDQFSVERPDGSNFTLKIRSTKLEDSAMYFCASAMSLGQFFGPGTRLTVL.

CDR3: CASSSGSWEQYF. In nucleotides, the CDR3 is TGTGCCAGCAGTTCCGGGTCTTGGGAGCAGTACTTC. This sequence joins TRBV7-2 and TRBJ2-7; D call uncertain. The V and J ends lost 6 bases and 7 bases respectively, with 13 bases between them. The length of the CDR3 is 12 residues. Germline V gene data show CDR1 as SGHTA and CDR2 as FQGNSA.

This clone came up a few times. The chain carries TRBV7-3 and TRBJ2-3, with 7 bases aligning to TRBD1. J gave up 7 bases and V 5 bases, and 18 bases lay outside the gene matches. In germline, CDR1 is SGHTA, CDR2 FQGTGA. This CDR3 comprises 17 residues. The CDR3 loop is CASSAPFGDRTQNTQYF. Written as DNA, the CDR3 is TGTGCCAGCAGCGCACCCTTCGGGGACAGAACACAGAATACGCAGTATTTT.